Shown below are 4 T cell receptor beta chains from a single sample sequenced in a study of T cell repertoires in cytomegalovirus infection. TCRdb redid the calling of the reads with MiXCR, one entry per CDR3 protein. Seen here are fewer than 550,000 distinct CDR3 sequences, approximately 11% observed once, and the top ten hold more than 8.5%. Sample: PBMCs. The receptors here all came from a human donor in good health (CMV status not recorded). Some clones in this sample may be carry-over from other donors' samples.

This clonotype was detected ten times or more. This rearrangement joins TRBV7-2 to TRBJ2-5; D not resolved. Germline V gene lookup returns CDR1 SGHTA and CDR2 FQGNSA. This CDR3 region has 12 residues. With 5 bases removed from V and 1 base from J, the gap between germline ends came to 5 bases. Written as DNA, the CDR3 is TGTGCCAGCAGCCAATCCCAAGAGACCCAGTACTTC. Encoded protein: CASSQSQETQYF.

This clonotype was counted many times. The J gene is TRBJ1-5, the V gene TRBV6-6, with unresolved D. The germline gives CDR1 MNHNY, CDR2 SVGAGI (reference sequence). The CDR3 sequence is 16 residues long. V was cut by 6 bases and J by 3 bases, with 18 bases left in between. CDR3 in DNA: TGTGCCAGCAGCGTTGCCGGGCCACCCTTCAATCAGCCCCAGCATTTT. Protein product: CASSVAGPPFNQPQHF.

This clonotype was counted a few times. This chain connects TRBV10-3 to TRBJ1-2, with D possibly TRBD1 on 6 matching bases. Germline values: CDR1 ENHRY, CDR2 SYGVKD. This CDR3 has 12 residues. V gave up 10 bases and J gave up 8 bases, with 17 bases separating them. CDR3 DNA sequence: TGTGCCACCACCGGGGAGGGACAAGGCTACACCTTC. The encoded protein is CATTGEGQGYTF.

This clonotype was detected a few times. The J gene is TRBJ2-5, the V gene TRBV10-3; D is possibly TRBD2 (5 bases). V dropped 4 bases and J dropped 5 bases, with 11 bases sitting between them. Germline-derived CDR1 and CDR2 are ENHRY and SYGVKD. CDR3 length equals 13 residues. For the CDR3, the DNA is TGTGCCATCAGTGCCCCGGGAAACGAGACCCAGTACTTC. It is translated as CAISAPGNETQYF.